The rows below give T cell receptor beta chains drawn from one sample of a study of T cell responses to AZD1222 COVID-19 vaccine. Data came from immunoSEQ multiplex PCR; TCRdb stores just in-frame clones and leaves some out. The sample consists of approximately 140,000 clones, 89% of them appearing once. The sequencing here drew on peripheral blood, taken on day 0 of AZD1222 vaccination. The receptors here all came from an adult in good health. The CDR3 runs from the conserved cysteine through the conserved F or W. D genes are given only for firm matches. Some rows have no size entry. The others give once, few or many, or a class for an expanded clone.

d_gene	len	v_gene	abundance	j_gene	CDR3aa	CDR3nt
-	14	TRBV27	-	TRBJ1-1	CASSLSVRSTEAFF	TGTGCCAGCAGTTTATCGGTCCGAAGCACTGAAGCTTTCTTT
TRBD2	16	TRBV4-3	few	TRBJ2-3	CASSQSLAGGADTQYF	TGCGCCAGCAGCCAAAGCCTAGCGGGAGGGGCAGATACGCAGTATTTT
TRBD1	15	TRBV18	-	TRBJ1-1	CASSQNRGRNTEAFF	TGTGCCAGCTCACAGAACAGGGGTAGGAACACTGAAGCTTTCTTT
TRBD2	16	TRBV14	once	TRBJ2-3	CASSQGTSGLTDTQYF	TGTGCCAGCAGCCAAGGGACTAGCGGACTCACAGATACGCAGTATTTT
TRBD1	15	TRBV7-8	-	TRBJ2-3	CASSTQDRRTDTQYF	TGTGCCAGCAGCACCCAGGACAGGCGCACAGATACGCAGTATTTT
TRBD2	16	TRBV10-1	once	TRBJ2-1	CASSGSSGRSYNEQFF	TGCGCCAGCAGTGGTTCTAGCGGGAGGTCCTACAATGAGCAGTTCTTC
-	13	TRBV28	-	TRBJ2-7	CASTIGTSYEQYF	TGTGCCAGCACCATCGGGACATCCTACGAGCAGTACTTC
-	13	TRBV7-6	-	TRBJ2-7	CASSPGPNYEQYF	TGTGCCAGCAGCCCAGGACCCAACTACGAGCAGTACTTC
-	13	TRBV27	-	TRBJ2-7	CASSTSRARGQYF	TGTGCCAGCAGTACCTCGAGGGCCCGGGGGCAGTACTTC
TRBD2	15	TRBV7-9	once	TRBJ2-1	CASSITSGLRNEQFF	TGTGCCAGCAGCATCACTAGCGGTCTTCGGAATGAGCAGTTCTTC
-	17	TRBV9	-	TRBJ1-4	CASSAPPGQSTNEKLFF	TGTGCCAGCAGCGCACCGCCGGGACAATCAACTAATGAAAAACTGTTTTTT
-	13	TRBV4-3	-	TRBJ2-1	CASSPRQSNEQFF	TGCGCCAGCAGCCCGCGTCAGAGCAATGAGCAGTTCTTC
TRBD1	14	TRBV24-1	-	TRBJ2-3	CATSRQGYTDTQYF	TGTGCCACCAGTAGACAGGGGTATACAGATACGCAGTATTTT
-	13	TRBV5-1	once	TRBJ2-3	CASATQTTDTQYF	TGCGCCAGCGCCACCCAGACCACAGATACGCAGTATTTT
-	14	TRBV7-3	-	TRBJ2-2	CASSSGPGGGELFF	TGTGCCAGCAGCTCCGGGCCGGGTGGAGGGGAGCTGTTTTTT
-	15	TRBV6-5	-	TRBJ2-4	CASSRQAEAKNIQYF	TGTGCCAGCAGTCGACAGGCCGAGGCCAAAAACATTCAGTACTTC
-	15	TRBV2	-	TRBJ1-3	CASSEATSRGNTIYF	TGTGCCAGCAGTGAAGCGACGTCGAGGGGAAACACCATATATTTT
TRBD2	14	TRBV6-5	-	TRBJ2-5	CASRPWGGQETQYF	TGTGCCAGCAGGCCCTGGGGGGGGCAAGAGACCCAGTACTTC
-	13	TRBV28	-	TRBJ1-1	CASSLSGGTEAFF	TGTGCCAGCAGTTTATCGGGGGGGACTGAAGCTTTCTTT
-	14	TRBV7-8	-	TRBJ2-3	CASIKTRRTDTQYF	TGTGCCAGCATCAAAACCCGTCGGACAGATACGCAGTATTTT
-	15	TRBV6-6	-	TRBJ2-7	CASNRLGLSSYEQYF	TGTGCCAGCAACCGACTAGGTCTGAGCTCCTACGAGCAGTACTTC
-	12	TRBV7-3	-	TRBJ2-1	CASSLSRNEQFF	TGTGCCAGCAGCTTAAGTAGGAATGAGCAGTTCTTC
-	15	TRBV18	few	TRBJ2-7	CASSPLRAADREQYF	TGTGCCAGCTCACCACTCAGGGCCGCTGATCGCGAGCAGTACTTC
TRBD1	15	TRBV4-3	-	TRBJ2-7	CASSQGRTGYYEQYF	TGCGCCAGCAGCCAGGGTAGGACAGGGTACTACGAGCAGTACTTC
-	13	TRBV7-6	-	TRBJ1-6	CASSLAWDSPLHF	TGTGCCAGCAGCTTAGCTTGGGATTCACCCCTCCACTTT
TRBD2	15	TRBV6-4	-	TRBJ2-7	CASRLAGVRPYEQYF	TGTGCCAGTAGACTAGCGGGAGTCCGACCCTACGAGCAGTACTTC
-	14	TRBV4-3	once	TRBJ2-3	CASSQDMGTDTQYF	TGCGCCAGCAGCCAAGATATGGGGACAGATACGCAGTATTTT
-	12	TRBV7-2	-	TRBJ2-2	CASSLGAGELFF	TGTGCCAGCAGCTTAGGAGCCGGGGAGCTGTTTTTT
-	12	TRBV23-1	few	TRBJ1-5	CAILSRGVPQHF	TGCGCCATCCTTTCCCGGGGGGTGCCCCAGCATTTT
TRBD1	15	TRBV7-3	few	TRBJ2-2	CASSRDRGGTGELFF	TGTGCCAGCAGCCGAGACAGGGGAGGCACCGGGGAGCTGTTTTTT
-	15	TRBV7-9	-	TRBJ2-1	CASSLVGLTYNEQFF	TGTGCCAGCAGCTTAGTCGGACTCACCTACAATGAGCAGTTCTTC
-	14	TRBV11-2	-	TRBJ1-1	CASSLDPGTTEAFF	TGTGCCAGCAGCTTAGATCCAGGGACCACTGAAGCTTTCTTT
TRBD1	16	TRBV7-9	-	TRBJ1-3	CASSSNLRDRWNTIYF	TGTGCCAGCAGTTCAAATCTCCGGGACAGGTGGAACACCATATATTTT
-	16	TRBV25-1	-	TRBJ1-5	CASSESPGRSNQPQHF	TGTGCCAGCAGTGAATCCCCGGGCAGATCCAATCAGCCCCAGCATTTT
TRBD2	16	TRBV4-3	-	TRBJ2-2	CASSRAAGSNTGELFF	TGCGCCAGCAGCCGTGCAGCGGGGTCGAACACCGGGGAGCTGTTTTTT
TRBD2	15	TRBV4-1	-	TRBJ2-1	CASSPGTSGRYEQFF	TGCGCCAGCAGCCCTGGGACTAGCGGGAGATACGAGCAGTTCTTC
-	15	TRBV19	-	TRBJ2-1	CASSSGGGFYDEQFF	TGTGCCAGTAGTAGCGGCGGGGGCTTCTACGATGAGCAGTTCTTC
-	11	TRBV7-3	-	TRBJ2-1	CASSEGGEQFF	TGTGCCAGCAGCGAAGGGGGTGAGCAGTTCTTC
-	12	TRBV4-2	-	TRBJ2-7	CASSPGGYEQYF	TGTGCCAGCAGCCCCGGTGGCTACGAGCAGTACTTC
-	14	TRBV5-1	-	TRBJ2-3	CASSLGLAGDTQYF	TGCGCCAGCAGCTTGGGGCTAGCTGGAGATACGCAGTATTTT
TRBD1	17	TRBV28	-	TRBJ1-2	CASSSIRDRVEYYGYTF	TGTGCCAGCAGTTCTATCCGGGACAGGGTAGAGTACTATGGCTACACCTTC
-	14	TRBV25-1	-	TRBJ1-4	CASSDPREFEKLFF	TGTGCCAGCAGTGATCCCAGGGAATTTGAAAAACTGTTTTTT
-	14	TRBV28	-	TRBJ2-7	CASSPDDSSYEQYF	TGTGCCAGCAGTCCAGACGACAGTTCTTACGAGCAGTACTTC
-	15	TRBV7-2	few	TRBJ1-5	CASSLNRWGDQPQHF	TGTGCCAGCAGCTTAAACAGGTGGGGGGATCAGCCCCAGCATTTT
TRBD1	13	TRBV7-8	-	TRBJ1-1	CASRGQGFTEAFF	TGTGCCAGCAGGGGACAGGGTTTCACTGAAGCTTTCTTT
TRBD2	17	TRBV7-3	-	TRBJ2-1	CASSLTPGVAGLNEQFF	TGTGCCAGCAGCTTAACCCCCGGGGTAGCGGGCCTCAATGAGCAGTTCTTC
-	15	TRBV9	-	TRBJ1-2	CASSALGGGAFGYTF	TGTGCCAGCAGCGCCCTGGGCGGAGGGGCCTTTGGCTACACCTTC
TRBD1	13	TRBV29-1	-	TRBJ1-5	CSVETGVGQPQHF	TGCAGCGTGGAAACAGGGGTGGGTCAGCCCCAGCATTTT
TRBD1	17	TRBV4-3	-	TRBJ1-6	CASSQVTGTGVKSPLHF	TGCGCCAGCAGCCAAGTAACAGGGACAGGGGTAAAATCACCCCTCCACTTT
-	16	TRBV28	-	TRBJ2-1	CASSLYREDHSNEQFF	TGTGCCAGCAGTCTTTACAGGGAAGATCATAGCAATGAGCAGTTCTTC
-	13	TRBV12-3/TRBV12-4	-	TRBJ1-5	CASSLTVNQPQHF	TGTGCCAGCAGTTTGACCGTCAATCAGCCCCAGCATTTT
TRBD1	17	TRBV5-1	-	TRBJ1-1	CASSLYLGQGTDTEAFF	TGCGCCAGCAGCTTGTATCTCGGACAGGGGACTGACACTGAAGCTTTCTTT
-	14	TRBV9	-	TRBJ1-2	CASSAPPGSYGYTF	TGTGCCAGCAGCGCCCCCCCGGGGAGCTATGGCTACACCTTC
TRBD1	14	TRBV10-3	-	TRBJ2-7	CAISDRTGAHEQYF	TGTGCCATCAGTGATCGGACAGGGGCCCACGAGCAGTACTTC